Each of the 26 T cell receptor beta chains below was sequenced from the same sample in a study of blood T cells in healthy people across ages. The use of a sample-barcoded 5' primer and a J-beta primer mix characterized a second PCR of 7 to 11 cycles. TCRdb itself ran the 5' RACE reads through MiXCR, one entry per CDR3 protein. The data show around 2 million distinct CDR3 sequences, about two fifths seen once. The material sequenced was blood. These TCRs come from a human donor in good health.

The rearrangement uses TRBV12-3 or TRBV12-4 and TRBJ2-3, with TRBD2 matching 13 bases. The CDR3 sequence is 14 residues long. V trimming: 6 bases; J trimming: 5 bases; junction bases outside the gene matches: 2. CDR3 nucleotide sequence: TGTGCCAGCAGAACTAGCGGGGGGGGAGATACGCAGTATTTT. Translated: CASRTSGGGDTQYF.

This clonotype was seen at least ten times. This sequence joins TRBV9 and TRBJ2-1, with TRBD1 matching over 8 bases. The CDR3 totals 15 residues. Germline V gene sequence: CDR1 SGDLS, CDR2 YYNGEE. V lost 3 bases, J lost 0 bases, and 2 bases stayed unmatched. CDR3 sequence (DNA): TGTGCCAGCAGCGGACAGGGGAGCTCCTACAATGAGCAGTTCTTC. It translates to CASSGQGSSYNEQFF.

This clonotype has more than one count but fewer than ten. The chain links TRBV5-1 to TRBJ2-3; no clear D. The CDR3 runs to 16 residues. Between the trimmed V and J ends, which lost 0 bases and 0 bases, there was a span of 11 bases. Germline CDR1 reads SGHRS; CDR2 reads YFSETQ. CDR3 sequence reads: CASSLEDSTSTDTQYF. The CDR3, as DNA: TGCGCCAGCAGCTTGGAAGACTCTACTAGCACAGATACGCAGTATTTT.

The chain couples TRBV7-9 to TRBJ1-1; 7 bases agree with TRBD1. This CDR3 has 13 amino acids. V was clipped by 2 bases and J by 7 bases; unmatched bases: 4. Looked up from germline, CDR1 is SEHNR and CDR2 is FQNEAQ (reference sequence). This CDR3 reads CASSLTGEGEAFF. The DNA of the CDR3 is TGTGCCAGCAGCTTAACAGGGGAAGGTGAAGCTTTCTTT.

This clonotype came up a few times. J is TRBJ2-4 and V is TRBV5-1; 9 nucleotides agree with TRBD1. This CDR3 spans 14 amino acids. The V and J ends lost 4 bases and 8 bases, in that order; junction bases with no gene match: 7. Per the germline V gene, CDR1 is SGHRS and CDR2 is YFSETQ. The CDR3 DNA reads as TGCGCCAGCAGCACAGGGGGCTTTGGGGACATTCAGTACTTC. This sequence encodes CASSTGGFGDIQYF.

The V call is TRBV12-3 or TRBV12-4, the J call TRBJ1-2; D unresolved. V dropped 7 bases and J dropped 10 bases, with 16 bases sitting between them. This CDR3 has 12 residues. CDR3 sequence (DNA): TGTGCCAGCACCCTGGGCGGACTCCACTACACCTTC. Its protein is CASTLGGLHYTF.

This clonotype was counted a few times. The V and J genes are TRBV29-1 and TRBJ1-2; D might be TRBD1 (6 bases). The CDR3 is 13 residues long. Germline CDR1 is SQVTM and CDR2 is ANQGSEA. The V and J ends lost 5 bases and 8 bases respectively, with 18 bases between them. The chain's CDR3 is CSVPIQGSGGYTF. The CDR3 coding sequence is TGCAGCGTTCCTATACAGGGCTCGGGAGGCTACACCTTC.

This clonotype has a handful of counts. The chain uses TRBV6-5 and TRBJ2-5, with D unclear. Germline assignment: CDR1 MNHEY and CDR2 SVGAGI. This CDR3 has 11 residues. With 4 bases removed from V and 7 bases from J, the gap between germline ends came to 7 bases. CDR3 region: CASSSSATQYF. The CDR3 bases are TGTGCCAGCAGTTCCTCGGCGACCCAGTACTTC.

The J gene is TRBJ2-6, the V gene TRBV5-1; D unclear. This CDR3 region has 18 residues. Germline CDR1 and CDR2: SGHRS and YFSETQ. V lost 0 bases and J lost 1, with 14 bases in between. CDR3 amino acids: CASSLDGHGVSGANVLTF. The CDR3, as DNA: TGCGCCAGCAGCTTGGACGGGCATGGTGTGTCTGGGGCCAACGTCCTGACTTTC.

The chain carries TRBV24-1 and TRBJ2-7; weak D call: TRBD1 (6 bases). Germline V gene sequence: CDR1 KGHDR, CDR2 SFDVKD. This CDR3 is 14 amino acids long. The V and J ends lost 4 bases and 0 bases respectively, with 9 bases between them. DNA of the CDR3: TGTGCCACCAGTGAAACAGGGAGCTCCTACGAGCAGTACTTC. It yields the protein CATSETGSSYEQYF.

The chain carries TRBV24-1 and TRBJ2-7; 7 bases line up with TRBD1. The CDR3 covers 14 residues. Trimming removed 4 bases from V and 4 bases from J; junction bases left unmatched: 6. Germline CDR1 KGHDR, CDR2 SFDVKD. The CDR3 reads CATSDSGTEYEQYF. The CDR3 DNA reads as TGTGCCACCAGTGACTCCGGGACAGAGTACGAGCAGTACTTC.

In this sample, this clonotype turned up a few times. This CDR3 is CASSVGLGTYEQYF. CDR3 in DNA: TGTGCCAGCAGCGTAGGTCTTGGGACCTACGAGCAGTACTTC. The V call is TRBV9, the J call TRBJ2-7, with no clear D. Trimming shortened V by 0 bases and J by 2 bases, and 9 bases separated the two germline ends. The V gene's germline CDR1 is SGDLS and CDR2 YYNGEE. The CDR3 runs to 14 residues.

In regard to this clonotype: A much larger clone differs from this one at a single base, so this may be a read error. J is TRBJ2-3 and V is TRBV20-1; possibly TRBD1 for D (6 bases). The CDR3 covers 13 residues. Between the trimmed V and J ends, which lost 5 bases and 3 bases, there was a span of 12 bases. Germline CDR1 reads DFQATT; CDR2 reads SNEGSKA (reference sequence). CDR3 residues: CSAGQTGTDTQYF. The CDR3 nucleotides read TGCAGTGCTGGTCAAACAGGGACAGATACGCAGTATTTT.

Comments on this clonotype: The junction shows a germline mismatch at one end, possibly a read error. CDR3 DNA sequence: TGCAGTGCCAGAGTCAGGGTTAGGGCCTACGACAATGAGCAGTTCTTC. The encoded protein is CSARVRVRAYDNEQFF. The chain links TRBV20-1 to TRBJ2-1; possibly TRBD1 for D (5 bases). The germline CDR1 and CDR2 sequences are DFQATT and SNEGSKA (reference sequence). The length of the CDR3 is 16 residues.

This chain links TRBV12-3 or TRBV12-4 with TRBJ1-1; tentatively, D is TRBD1 (5 bases). Trimming removed 8 bases from V and 6 bases from J, with 16 bases in between. This CDR3 is built from 13 residues. The CDR3 coding sequence is TGTGCCAGCTGTAAGCTCCGGGACTCTGAAGCTTTCTTT. Protein: CASCKLRDSEAFF.

The CDR3 protein is CASSPNTGTLNYGYTF. CDR3 in DNA: TGTGCCAGCTCACCAAACACCGGGACACTTAACTATGGCTACACCTTC. The chain joins TRBV18 to TRBJ1-2; the D gene is possibly TRBD1 (6 bases). The germline V and J ends were trimmed by 2 bases and 1 base, with 14 bases remaining between them. The CDR3 sequence is 16 residues long. Germline V CDR1 and CDR2: KGHSH, LQKENI.

This chain uses TRBV5-6 with TRBJ2-7, with 7 bases identical to TRBD2. Germline lookup yields CDR1 SGHDT and CDR2 YYEEEE. V lost 0 bases to trimming and J lost 0 bases; unmatched junction nucleotides: 6. This CDR3 spans 16 amino acids. CDR3 nucleotides: TGTGCCAGCAGCTTGGGTACAAGGGACTACTCCTACGAGCAGTACTTC. Its protein product is CASSLGTRDYSYEQYF.

The rearrangement joins TRBV7-2 to TRBJ2-1; 7 bases align to TRBD2. The CDR3 sequence is 16 residues long. V gave up 1 base and J gave up 3 bases; unmatched junction bases: 6. Germline CDR1 SGHTA, CDR2 FQGNSA. CDR3 sequence: CASSLVGGTNYNEQFF. The CDR3 DNA reads as TGTGCCAGCAGCTTAGTCGGGGGGACTAACTACAATGAGCAGTTCTTC.

This clonotype was seen more than once but under ten times. The rearrangement links TRBV7-2 to TRBJ1-5; D call uncertain. CDR3 size: 13 residues. V gave up 3 bases and J gave up 3 bases, with 6 bases separating them. Looked up from germline, CDR1 is SGHTA and CDR2 is FQGNSA. The CDR3 protein is CASSFSNNQPQHF. In DNA, the CDR3 is TGTGCCAGCAGCTTTAGCAACAATCAGCCCCAGCATTTT.

This clonotype turned up a few times. For the CDR3, the DNA is TGTGCCAGCAGCTTTGGGGACACCGGGGAGCTGTTTTTT. Its protein product is CASSFGDTGELFF. The J gene is TRBJ2-2, the V gene TRBV7-9; no clear D. Germline V gives CDR1 SEHNR, CDR2 FQNEAQ (reference sequence). V lost 3 bases and J 3 bases, leaving 5 bases between the germline ends. The CDR3 has 13 amino acids.

This clonotype has just a few counts. The genes are TRBV20-1 and TRBJ1-2; D may be TRBD1 (5 bases). Germline assignment: CDR1 DFQATT and CDR2 SNEGSKA (reference sequence). Trimming pared 0 bases from V and 7 bases from J, leaving 12 bases between. This CDR3 spans 13 amino acids. The CDR3 here is CSAREEIRGGYTF. DNA of the CDR3: TGCAGTGCTAGAGAGGAGATTAGGGGTGGCTACACCTTC.

This chain links TRBV14 with TRBJ1-2, with D perhaps matching TRBD1 (6 bases). Germline lookup yields CDR1 SGHDN and CDR2 FVKESK. Trimming shortened V by 4 bases and J by 4 bases, and 22 bases separated the two germline ends. This CDR3 spans 17 amino acids. CDR3 bases: TGTGCCAGCAGCCGAGAACAGGCTCTGACAGGTCTCTATGGCTACACCTTC. Its translation: CASSREQALTGLYGYTF. Full variable domain (outside the CDR3, taken from reference TRBV14 and TRBJ1-2): EAGVTQFPSHSVIEKGQTVTLRCDPISGHDNLYWYRRVMGKEIKFLLHFVKESKQDESGMPNNRFLAERTGGTYSTLKVQPAELEDSGVYFCASSREQALTGLYGYTFGSGTRLTVV.

This clonotype has just a few counts. The CDR3 sequence is CAWSGSGPYVETQYF. For the CDR3, the DNA is TGTGCCTGGTCGGGTTCGGGACCATACGTAGAGACCCAGTACTTC. V usage is TRBV30 and J usage is TRBJ2-5; D is perhaps TRBD1 or TRBD2 (5 bases each). This CDR3 spans 15 amino acids. Germline values: CDR1 GTSNPN, CDR2 SVGIG (reference sequence). The V and J ends lost 5 bases and 4 bases respectively, with 20 bases between them.

The J gene is TRBJ1-2, the V gene TRBV4-1; possibly TRBD1 for D (5 bases). The CDR3 contains 15 residues. Trimming pared 2 bases from V and 2 bases from J, leaving 12 bases between. The germline V gene encodes CDR1 MGHRA and CDR2 YSYEKL. For the CDR3, the DNA is TGCGCCAGCAGCCAATCATGGGGACCAAACTATGGCTACACCTTC. Protein: CASSQSWGPNYGYTF.

The genes are TRBV15 and TRBJ2-1; TRBD1 aligns across 8 bases. There are 14 residues in the CDR3. The V gene end was trimmed by 5 bases and the J gene end by 7 bases; junction bases not matched to a gene: 7. CDR1 and CDR2 (germline): LNHNV, YYDKDF (reference sequence). Here the CDR3 reads CATSRRTGSNEQFF. CDR3 sequence (DNA): TGTGCCACCAGCCGACGGACAGGGTCGAATGAGCAGTTCTTC.

Note on this clonotype: At one boundary the junction diverges from the germline segment, which might be a read error. The chain carries TRBV5-4 and TRBJ2-5; 8 nucleotides align to TRBD1. The CDR3 spans 16 residues. CDR1 and CDR2 (germline): SGHNT, YYREEE (reference sequence). CDR3 nucleotides: TGTGCCAGCAGCGGGCGGACAGGGTTGGATGAAGAGACCCAATACTTC. It yields the protein CASSGRTGLDEETQYF.